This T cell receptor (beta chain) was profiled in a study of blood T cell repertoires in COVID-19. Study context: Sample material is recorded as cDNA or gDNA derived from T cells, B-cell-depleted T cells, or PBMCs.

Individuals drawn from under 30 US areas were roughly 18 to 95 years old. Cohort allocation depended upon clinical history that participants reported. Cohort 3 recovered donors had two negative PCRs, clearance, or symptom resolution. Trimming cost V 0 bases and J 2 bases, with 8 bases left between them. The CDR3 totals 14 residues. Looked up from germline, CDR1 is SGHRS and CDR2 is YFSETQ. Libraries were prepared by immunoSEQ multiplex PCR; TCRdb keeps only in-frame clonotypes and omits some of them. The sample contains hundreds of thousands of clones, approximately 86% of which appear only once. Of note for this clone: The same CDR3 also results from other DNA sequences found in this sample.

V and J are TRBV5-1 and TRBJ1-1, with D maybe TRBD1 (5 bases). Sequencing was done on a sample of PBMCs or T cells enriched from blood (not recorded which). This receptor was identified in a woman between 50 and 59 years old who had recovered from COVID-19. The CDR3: CASSLVGGNTEAFF. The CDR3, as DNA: TGCGCCAGCAGCTTGGTGGGGGGAAACACTGAAGCTTTCTTT. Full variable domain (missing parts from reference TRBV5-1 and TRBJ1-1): KAGVTQTPRYLIKTRGQQVTLSCSPISGHRSVSWYQQTPGQGLQFLFEYFSETQRNKGNFPGRFSGRQFSNSRSEMNVSTLELGDSALYLCASSLVGGNTEAFFGQGTRLTVV.